The entry below describes one T cell receptor beta chain. What it binds is unknown. The CDR3 runs 15 residues. CDR1 LNHDA and CDR2 SQIVND come from the germline V gene (reference sequence). Trimming shortened V by 8 bases and J by 0 bases, and 13 bases separated the two germline ends. This sample is part of a study of OX40 agonist ivuxolimab in advanced cancers. Study-wide context: The patients received agonistic anti-OX40 (CD134) antibody ivuxolimab. Broader study findings: Clones of CD4+ and CD8+ blood T cells grew by week 6 at doses of 0.1 to 3.0 mg/kg.

Profiling relied on immunoSEQ multiplex PCR, and the TCRdb table lists in-frame clones only, not all of them. The sample includes under 80,000 clones, 88% of them seen just once. Sequenced here: CD4+ or CD8+ T cells sorted from blood, sampled in a trial of the OX40 agonist ivuxolimab. The chain carries TRBV19 and TRBJ1-4; D possibly corresponds to TRBD1 (6 bases). The sequence was collected from an adult with an advanced solid tumor such as melanoma, head and neck, liver or kidney cancer. The CDR3 loop is CASWEGGATNEKLFF. CDR3 in DNA: TGTGCCAGTTGGGAAGGGGGTGCAACTAATGAAAAACTGTTTTTT.